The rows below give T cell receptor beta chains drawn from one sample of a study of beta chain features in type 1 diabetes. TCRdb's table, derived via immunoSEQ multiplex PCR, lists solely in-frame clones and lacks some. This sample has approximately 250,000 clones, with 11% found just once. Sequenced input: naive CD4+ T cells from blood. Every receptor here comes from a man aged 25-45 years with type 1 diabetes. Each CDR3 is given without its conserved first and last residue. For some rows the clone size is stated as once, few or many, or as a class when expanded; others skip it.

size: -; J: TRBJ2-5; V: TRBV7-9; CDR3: ASSPTSQETQY
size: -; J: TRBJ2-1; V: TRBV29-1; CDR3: SVEKIGRGYYNEQF
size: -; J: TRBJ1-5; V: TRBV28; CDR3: ASSLSGDKDQPQH
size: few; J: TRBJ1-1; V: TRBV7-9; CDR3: ASCDWGLNTEAF
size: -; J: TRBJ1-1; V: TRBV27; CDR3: ASSHDWLTGNTEAF
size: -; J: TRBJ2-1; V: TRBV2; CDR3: ASSQERGGHNEQF
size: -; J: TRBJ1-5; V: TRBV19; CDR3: ASSPQPLLTGFRNNQPQH
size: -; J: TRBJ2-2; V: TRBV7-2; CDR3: ASRPTGQIGELF
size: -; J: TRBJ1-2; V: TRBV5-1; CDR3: ASSLGQGRGYT
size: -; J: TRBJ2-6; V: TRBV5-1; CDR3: ASSIEGGHGANVLT
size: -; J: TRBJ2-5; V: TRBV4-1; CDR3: ASSQSLGTSGETQY
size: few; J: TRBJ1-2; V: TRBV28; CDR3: ASSLRVAGYT
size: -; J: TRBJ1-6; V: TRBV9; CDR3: ASSVPGDNSPLH
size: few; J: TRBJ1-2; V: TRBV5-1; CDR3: ASSFSQVGGYT
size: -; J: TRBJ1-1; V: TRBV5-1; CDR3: ASSSQGATEAF
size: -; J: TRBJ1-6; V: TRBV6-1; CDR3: ASSENREVTPLH
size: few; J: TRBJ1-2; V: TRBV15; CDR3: ATSREKGQGPLSNYGYT
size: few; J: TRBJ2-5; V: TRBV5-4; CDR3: ASSLERDSIRTQY
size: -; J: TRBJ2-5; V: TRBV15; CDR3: ATSKPGGGETQY
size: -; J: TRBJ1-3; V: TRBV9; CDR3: ASGGNTIY
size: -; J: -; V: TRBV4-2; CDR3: ASSQGDRGSEQY
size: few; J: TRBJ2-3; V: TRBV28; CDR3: ASSFPGTGVATQY